One sample yielded the 17 T cell receptor beta chains listed below, sequenced in a study of CD8+ T cells in alopecia areata. Stated treatment: oral pan-JAK inhibitor, 5-10 mg twice daily. Extraction and reverse transcription of RNA yielded cDNA as the sequencing template. Produced via immunoSEQ multiplex PCR; TCRdb's table is partial and in-frame only. The data hold 50,000 to 65,000 clones, with 46% observed a single time. The sequences come from CD8+ T cells sorted from blood, collected at approximately week 36, from a patient treated with tofacitinib. The receptors were gathered from a human donor with alopecia areata.

This clone was detected only a few times. The rearrangement links TRBV29-1 to TRBJ2-7, with D perhaps TRBD2 (7 bases). The germline gives CDR1 SQVTM, CDR2 ANQGSEA. V lost 6 bases and J 0 bases, leaving 9 bases between the germline ends. The CDR3 contains 12 residues. Here the CDR3 reads CSVGGASYEQYF. The CDR3, as DNA: TGCAGCGTAGGGGGGGCCTCCTACGAGCAGTACTTC.

This clone was observed a few times. This chain links TRBV6-6 with TRBJ2-5; D ambiguous. Germline V gene lookup returns CDR1 MNHNY and CDR2 SVGAGI (reference sequence). The V gene lost 0 bases and the J gene lost 2 bases, with 4 bases spanning the gap. This CDR3 is built from 13 residues. The CDR3 sequence: CASSYSWQETQYF. The CDR3 region has the DNA TGTGCCAGCAGTTACTCGTGGCAAGAGACCCAGTACTTC.

In this sample, this clone turned up a few times. The chain carries TRBV4-1 and TRBJ2-7; 7 bases fit TRBD1. Germline CDR1 reads MGHRA; CDR2 reads YSYEKL. V lost 0 bases to trimming and J lost 4 bases; unmatched junction nucleotides: 6. This CDR3 comprises 15 residues. CDR3 coding DNA: TGCGCCAGCAGCCAAGAAACAGGGGCAATGTACGAGCAGTACTTC. Translation gives CASSQETGAMYEQYF.

This clone was found a few times. The gene calls are TRBV29-1 and TRBJ2-5; no clear D. CDR3 length equals 10 residues. CDR1 and CDR2 from the germline V gene are SQVTM and ANQGSEA. Trimming shortened V by 4 bases and J by 5 bases, and 5 bases separated the two germline ends. CDR3 sequence (DNA): TGCAGCGTTGTGAGCGAGACCCAGTACTTC. Amino acid sequence: CSVVSETQYF.

The V call is TRBV11-2, the J call TRBJ2-7, with a possible D match to TRBD2 (6 bases). There are 14 residues in the CDR3. Trimming left V 1 base short and J 3 bases short, with 10 bases between. Germline CDR1 reads SGHAT; CDR2 reads FQNNGV. For the CDR3, the DNA is TGTGCCAGCAGCTTAGCTCCTAGCGACTACGAGCAGTACTTC. Translating it yields CASSLAPSDYEQYF.

This clone was observed a handful of times. The rearrangement uses TRBV29-1 and TRBJ2-1; D gene unclear. CDR3 length: 11 residues. Germline assignment: CDR1 SQVTM and CDR2 ANQGSEA. The ends were cut back, 4 bases at V and 4 bases at J, with 5 bases in the middle. The CDR3 coding sequence is TGCAGCGTTGGCGAGTACAATGAGCAGTTCTTC. This codes for CSVGEYNEQFF.

The CDR3 sequence is CAWSVVAEPDTDTQYF. Written as DNA, the CDR3 is TGTGCCTGGAGTGTAGTAGCGGAGCCAGACACAGATACGCAGTATTTT. This chain links TRBV30 with TRBJ2-3, with a weak D call TRBD2 (6 bases). This CDR3 has 16 amino acids. The V gene's germline CDR1 is GTSNPN and CDR2 SVGIG (reference sequence). V gave up 0 bases and J gave up 2 bases, with 15 bases separating them.

V gene TRBV30 combines with J gene TRBJ1-2, with 8 nucleotides matching TRBD1. Germline CDR1 and CDR2: GTSNPN and SVGIG (reference sequence). V gave up 5 bases and J gave up 5 bases; unmatched junction bases: 10. The CDR3 is made up of 14 amino acids. CDR3 nucleotide sequence: TGTGCCTGGGGCTCCGGGACAGGAAGATATGGCTACACCTTC. The encoded protein is CAWGSGTGRYGYTF.

The gene calls are TRBV18 and TRBJ2-3, with 13 positions matching TRBD2. Trimming took 3 bases from V and 7 from J; bases not matched to a gene: 7. Germline lookup yields CDR1 KGHSH and CDR2 LQKENI. This CDR3 comprises 16 residues. This CDR3 is CASSPGGLAGRNTQYF. The CDR3, as DNA: TGTGCCAGCTCACCTGGGGGACTAGCGGGACGGAATACGCAGTATTTT.

This clone turned up a few times. The gene calls are TRBV28 and TRBJ2-7, with 10 bases lining up with TRBD2. The CDR3 is made up of 16 amino acids. CDR1 MDHEN and CDR2 SYDVKM come from the germline V gene. V lost 6 bases to trimming and J lost 0 bases; unmatched junction nucleotides: 8. CDR3 loop: CASSPRASGSSYEQYF. Written as DNA, the CDR3 is TGTGCCAGCAGCCCCCGGGCTAGCGGGAGCTCCTACGAGCAGTACTTC. The full variable domain, its missing parts supplied by reference TRBV28 and TRBJ2-7, is DVKVTQSSRYLVKRTGEKVFLECVQDMDHENMFWYRQDPGLGLRLIYFSYDVKMKEKGDIPEGYSVSREKKERFSLILESASTNQTSMYLCASSPRASGSSYEQYFGPGTRLTVT.

This clone was detected only a few times. Distinct nucleotide sequences in the sample also encode this CDR3. This sequence joins TRBV9 and TRBJ2-3; no clear D gene. Germline V gene lookup returns CDR1 SGDLS and CDR2 YYNGEE. The V end was cut by 3 bases, the J end by 2 bases, with 4 bases between. The CDR3 sequence is 12 residues long. CDR3 nucleotides: TGTGCCAGCAGCGGATTCACAGATACGCAGTATTTT. This codes for CASSGFTDTQYF.

This clone appeared once. The V call is TRBV29-1, the J call TRBJ2-1, with D hard to call. Germline V gene sequence: CDR1 SQVTM, CDR2 ANQGSEA. Trimming shortened V by 4 bases and J by 5 bases, and 6 bases separated the two germline ends. CDR3 length: 11 residues. As DNA, the CDR3 is TGCAGCGTTGTGAAGAACAATGAGCAGTTCTTC. Its protein is CSVVKNNEQFF.

V usage is TRBV7-9 and J usage is TRBJ2-4; tentatively, D is TRBD1 (6 bases). Trimming pared 4 bases from V and 6 bases from J, leaving 22 bases between. The CDR3 is 17 amino acids. The germline CDR1 and CDR2 sequences are SEHNR and FQNEAQ (reference sequence). In DNA form, the CDR3 reads TGTGCCAGCAGCTCGAACCGGGACAATGAGCCGGGAAACATTCAGTACTTC. Encoded protein: CASSSNRDNEPGNIQYF.

In this sample, this clone turned up a few times. This chain links TRBV30 with TRBJ2-2; no reliable D call. With 8 bases removed from V and 7 bases from J, the gap between germline ends came to 8 bases. Germline CDR1 and CDR2: GTSNPN and SVGIG (reference sequence). The CDR3 runs 10 residues. The DNA for the CDR3 is TGTGCCGGTTGGGGCGGGGAGCTGTTTTTT. As protein: CAGWGGELFF. Variable domain in full (rest from reference TRBV30 and TRBJ2-2): SQTIHQWPATLVQPVGSPLSLECTVEGTSNPNLYWYRQAAGRGLQLLFYSVGIGQISSEVPQNLSASRPQDRQFILSSKKLLLSDSGFYLCAGWGGELFFGEGSRLTVL.

This clone showed up just a few times. This chain uses TRBV4-1 with TRBJ2-7, with 7 bases identical to TRBD2. Germline CDR1 reads MGHRA; CDR2 reads YSYEKL. The ends lost 0 bases at V and 7 bases at J; junction bases unmatched: 12. The CDR3 sequence is 16 residues long. DNA of the CDR3: TGCGCCAGCAGCCAAGATTCGGTGACTAGCCTCCGGGAGCAGTACTTC. It yields the protein CASSQDSVTSLREQYF.

This rearrangement joins TRBV29-1 to TRBJ2-5; TRBD2 matches at 8 bases. Germline V CDR1 and CDR2: SQVTM, ANQGSEA. CDR3 length equals 14 residues. Germline trimming cut 1 base from V and 5 bases from J; bases unmatched to any gene: 6. The CDR3 region has the DNA TGCAGCGTTGAAGGAGGAGCGGGGGAGGAGACCCAGTACTTC. This encodes CSVEGGAGEETQYF.

J is TRBJ2-5 and V is TRBV9; 8 nucleotides match TRBD1. Germline CDR1 and CDR2: SGDLS and YYNGEE. The J segment lost 5 bases and the V segment lost 4 bases, leaving 7 bases of the junction unmatched. The CDR3 contains 14 residues. Here the CDR3 reads CASSPPDRAETQYF. The CDR3 nucleotides read TGTGCCAGCAGCCCACCGGACAGGGCCGAGACCCAGTACTTC. The variable domain in full, completed from reference TRBV9 and TRBJ2-5, reads DSGVTQTPKHLITATGQRVTLRCSPRSGDLSVYWYQQSLDQGLQFLIQYYNGEERAKGNILERFSAQQFPDLHSELNLSSLELGDSALYFCASSPPDRAETQYFGPGTRLLVL.